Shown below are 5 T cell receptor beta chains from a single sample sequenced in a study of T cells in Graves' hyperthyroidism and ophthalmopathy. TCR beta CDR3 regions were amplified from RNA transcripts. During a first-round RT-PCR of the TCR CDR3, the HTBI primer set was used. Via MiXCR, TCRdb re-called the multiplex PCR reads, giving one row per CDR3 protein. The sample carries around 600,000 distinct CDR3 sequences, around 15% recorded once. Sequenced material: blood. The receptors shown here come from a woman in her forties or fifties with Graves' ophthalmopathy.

This chain's CDR3 is CASSYQGDFNEKLFF. Here the CDR3 DNA reads TGTGCCAGCAGTTATCAGGGAGACTTCAATGAAAAACTGTTTTTT. The V gene is TRBV6-2 or TRBV6-3, the J gene TRBJ1-4; D might be TRBD1 (5 bases). The CDR3 contains 15 residues. CDR1 is MNHEY and CDR2 is SVGEGT in the germline V gene. V lost 3 bases and J 5 bases, leaving 13 bases between the germline ends.

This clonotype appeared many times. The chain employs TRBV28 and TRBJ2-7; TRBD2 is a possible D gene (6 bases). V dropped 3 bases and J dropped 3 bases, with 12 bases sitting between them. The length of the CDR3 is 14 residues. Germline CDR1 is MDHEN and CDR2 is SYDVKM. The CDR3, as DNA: TGTGCCAGCAGTTTCGGCGGGAAGGGCTACGAGCAGTACTTC. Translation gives CASSFGGKGYEQYF.

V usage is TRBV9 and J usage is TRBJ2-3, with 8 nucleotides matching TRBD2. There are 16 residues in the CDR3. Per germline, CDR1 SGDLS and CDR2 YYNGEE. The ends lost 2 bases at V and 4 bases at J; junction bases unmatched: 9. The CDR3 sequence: CASSVGTSLVADTQYF. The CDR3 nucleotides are TGTGCCAGCAGCGTGGGGACTAGTCTGGTTGCAGATACGCAGTATTTT. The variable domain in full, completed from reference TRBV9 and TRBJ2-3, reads DSGVTQTPKHLITATGQRVTLRCSPRSGDLSVYWYQQSLDQGLQFLIQYYNGEERAKGNILERFSAQQFPDLHSELNLSSLELGDSALYFCASSVGTSLVADTQYFGPGTRLTVL.

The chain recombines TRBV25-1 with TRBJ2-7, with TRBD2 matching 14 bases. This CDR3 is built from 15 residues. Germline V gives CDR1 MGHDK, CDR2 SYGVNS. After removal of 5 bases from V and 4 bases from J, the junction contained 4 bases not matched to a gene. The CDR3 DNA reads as TGTGCCAGCAGTACCGGGACTAGCGGGAGTTACGAGCAGTACTTC. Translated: CASSTGTSGSYEQYF.

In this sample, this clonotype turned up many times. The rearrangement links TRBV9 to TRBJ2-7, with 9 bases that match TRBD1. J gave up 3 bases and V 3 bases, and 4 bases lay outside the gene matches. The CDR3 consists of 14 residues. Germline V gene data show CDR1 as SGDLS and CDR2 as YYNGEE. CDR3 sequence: CASSAGQGVYEQYF. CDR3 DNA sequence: TGTGCCAGCAGCGCGGGACAGGGTGTCTACGAGCAGTACTTC.